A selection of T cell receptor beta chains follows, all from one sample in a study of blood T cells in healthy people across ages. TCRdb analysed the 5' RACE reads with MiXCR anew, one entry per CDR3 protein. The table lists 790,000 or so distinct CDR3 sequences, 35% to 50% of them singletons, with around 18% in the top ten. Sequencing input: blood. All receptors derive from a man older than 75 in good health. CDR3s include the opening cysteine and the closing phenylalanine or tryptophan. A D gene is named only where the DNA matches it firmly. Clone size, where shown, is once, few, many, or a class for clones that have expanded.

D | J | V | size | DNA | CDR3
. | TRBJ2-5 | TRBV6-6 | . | TGTGCCAGCAGCCCTAGCCAGATGGGGGAGGCCCAGTACTTC | CASSPSQMGEAQYF
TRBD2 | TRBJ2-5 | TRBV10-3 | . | TGTGCCATCGCAACAGGACTAGCGGGAGTCGGAGAGACCCAGTACTTC | CAIATGLAGVGETQYF
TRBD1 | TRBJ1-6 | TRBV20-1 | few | TGCAGTGCTAGATTCGAGGGACAGGGGTATTCACCCCTCCACTTT | CSARFEGQGYSPLHF
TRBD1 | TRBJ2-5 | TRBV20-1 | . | TGCAGTGCTGGCCGGGACAGGGGCATAGAGACCCAGTACTTC | CSAGRDRGIETQYF
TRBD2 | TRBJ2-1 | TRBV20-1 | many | TGCAGTGCTACGGGACTAGCGGGAGGGCGCGGTGAGCAGTTCTTC | CSATGLAGGRGEQFF
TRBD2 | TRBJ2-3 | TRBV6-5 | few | TGTGCCAGCAGTAGGGGGGGGGTTGAGCGGGGGGATACGCAGTATTTT | CASSRGGVERGDTQYF
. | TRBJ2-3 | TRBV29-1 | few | TGCAGCGTATATTATTGGGACGGGGGCACAGATACGCAGTATTTT | CSVYYWDGGTDTQYF
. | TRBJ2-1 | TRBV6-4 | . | TGTGCCAGCAGCCCCCGGGACGAAGGACCGCACAATGAGCAGTTCTTC | CASSPRDEGPHNEQFF
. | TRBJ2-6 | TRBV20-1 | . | TGCAGTGCTAGTCACTCTGGGGCCAACGTCCTGACTTTC | CSASHSGANVLTF
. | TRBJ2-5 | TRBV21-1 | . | TGTGCCAGCAGCAAAGGGGGAGCGGGGGAGAAGAAGACCCAGTACTTC | CASSKGGAGEKKTQYF
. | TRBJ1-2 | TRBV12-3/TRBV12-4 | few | TGTGCCAGCAGTGGGACTCCGAGACAAGGCTACACCTTC | CASSGTPRQGYTF
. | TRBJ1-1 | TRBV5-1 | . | TGCGCCAGCAGCTCCGAAGGGGGGTTTACTGAAGCTTTCTTT | CASSSEGGFTEAFF
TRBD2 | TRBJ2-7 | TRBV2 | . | TGTGCCAGCATACAACAGACTAGCGGCTCCTACGAGCAGTACTTC | CASIQQTSGSYEQYF
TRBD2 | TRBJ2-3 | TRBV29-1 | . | TGCAGCGGTAGCGGGAGTATGGAAACGCAGTATTTT | CSGSGSMETQYF
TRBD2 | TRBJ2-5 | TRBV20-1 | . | TGCAGTGCTAGACCGGGAGCGGGGGGGACTATACAAGAGACCCAGTACTTC | CSARPGAGGTIQETQYF
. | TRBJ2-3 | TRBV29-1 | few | TGCAGCTCCGCCCTTAGATCGGATACGCAGTATTTT | CSSALRSDTQYF
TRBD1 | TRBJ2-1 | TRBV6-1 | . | TGTGTCAGCAGCAGGGGACAGTCAATCAATGAGCAGTTCTTC | CVSSRGQSINEQFF
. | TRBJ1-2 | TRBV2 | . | TGTGCCAGCAGTGCCCGCAGCCGGGATGGCTACACCTTC | CASSARSRDGYTF
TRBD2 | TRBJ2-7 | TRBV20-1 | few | TGCAGTGCTAGTCGCGGGACTAGCGGGAGATACGAGCAGTACTTC | CSASRGTSGRYEQYF
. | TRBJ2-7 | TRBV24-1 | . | TGTGCCACCAGTGATCCCGGACTGAGAACGGCTGCCCACTACAATGAGCAGTACTTC | CATSDPGLRTAAHYNEQYF
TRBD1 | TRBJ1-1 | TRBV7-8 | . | TGTGCCAGCAGCTGGACAGGGGGTGAAGCTTTCTTT | CASSWTGGEAFF
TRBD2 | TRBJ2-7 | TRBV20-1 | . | TGCAGTGCGGACTCGGTGGTTGCGGGAGAGACCTACAATGAGCAGTACTTC | CSADSVVAGETYNEQYF
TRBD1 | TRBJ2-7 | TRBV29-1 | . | TGCAGCGTTGAGACAGGGACATCGAACGAGCAGTACTTC | CSVETGTSNEQYF
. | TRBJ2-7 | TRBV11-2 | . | TGTGCCAGCAGCTTAGTCCGTTCGACAGGCTACGAGCAGTACTTC | CASSLVRSTGYEQYF
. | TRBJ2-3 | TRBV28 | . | TGTGCCAGCAGTTTATTCCCGGGAATTGGAGATACGCAGTATTTT | CASSLFPGIGDTQYF
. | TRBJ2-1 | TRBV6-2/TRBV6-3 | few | TGTGCCAGCGGGAGGAACAATGAGCAGTTCTTC | CASGRNNEQFF
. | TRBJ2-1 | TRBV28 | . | TGTGCCAGCAGTTCCACCCGGGGGCCCTACAATGAGCAGTTCTTC | CASSSTRGPYNEQFF
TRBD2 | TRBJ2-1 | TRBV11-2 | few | TGTGCCAGCGGCTGGACTAGCGGCCGTTACAATGAGCAGTTCTTC | CASGWTSGRYNEQFF
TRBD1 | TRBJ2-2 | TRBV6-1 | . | TGTCCCAGCACACCCCGGCAGGGGGCCACCGGGGAGCTGTTTTTT | CPSTPRQGATGELFF
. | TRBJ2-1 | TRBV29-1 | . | TGCAGCGTTGACTCGCTCAGGGCCCTTAGCTCCTACAATGAGCAGTTCTTC | CSVDSLRALSSYNEQFF
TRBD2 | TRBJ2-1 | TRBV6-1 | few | TGTGCCAGCAGTGAGACTAGCGGGAGAGGCTGGGATGAGCAGTTCTTC | CASSETSGRGWDEQFF
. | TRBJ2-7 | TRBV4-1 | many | TGCGCCAGCAGCCAAGCAGAGAGCTCCTACGAGCAGTACTTC | CASSQAESSYEQYF
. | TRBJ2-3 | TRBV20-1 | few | TGCAGTGGGGTCGGGACTGGTAGCACAGATACGCAGTATTTT | CSGVGTGSTDTQYF
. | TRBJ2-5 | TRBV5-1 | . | TGCGCCAGCAGCTTAATGGGGCTCCAAGAGACCCAGTACTTC | CASSLMGLQETQYF
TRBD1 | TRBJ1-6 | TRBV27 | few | TGTGCCAGCAGTGCGGACAGGGGTGGGTCACCCCTCCACTTT | CASSADRGGSPLHF
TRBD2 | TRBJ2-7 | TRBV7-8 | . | TGTGCCAGCAGTACCAGGTTCCAGACTAGCGGGACGTCCGAGCAGTACTTC | CASSTRFQTSGTSEQYF
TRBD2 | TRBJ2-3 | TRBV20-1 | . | TGCAGTGCTAGAGCCGTGGCGAGCGGGGGGGCTAGAGATACGCAGTATTTT | CSARAVASGGARDTQYF
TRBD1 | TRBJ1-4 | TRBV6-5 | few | TGTGCCAGCAGAGACAGGGGCGAAAAACTGTTTTTT | CASRDRGEKLFF
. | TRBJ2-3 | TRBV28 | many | TGTGCCAGCAGTGCCGGGGATACGCAGTATTTT | CASSAGDTQYF
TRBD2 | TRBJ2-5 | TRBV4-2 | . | TGTGCCAGCAGCCAAGTTGCGGGAGTTGGCGAGACCCAGTACTTC | CASSQVAGVGETQYF
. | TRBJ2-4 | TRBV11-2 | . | TGTGCCAGCAGCTTGGAGGGGATTCAAAACATTCAGTACTTC | CASSLEGIQNIQYF
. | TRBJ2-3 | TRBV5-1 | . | TGCGCCAGCAAGGTAATACCGACTAGCACAGATACGCAGTATTTT | CASKVIPTSTDTQYF
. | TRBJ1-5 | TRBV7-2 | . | TGTGCCAGCAGCTTATTGGGCAGAGGTCAGCCCCAGCATTTT | CASSLLGRGQPQHF
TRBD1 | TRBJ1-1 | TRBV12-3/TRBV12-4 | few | TGTGCCAGCAGTTTAGGGGACAGAGATAGCACTGAAGCTTTCTTT | CASSLGDRDSTEAFF
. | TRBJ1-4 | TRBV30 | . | TGTGCCTGGAGTGACGGGGAGATCCTGTTTTTT | CAWSDGEILFF
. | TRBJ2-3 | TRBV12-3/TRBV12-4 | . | TGTGCCAGCAGCCCCTCCAATACGCAGTATTTT | CASSPSNTQYF
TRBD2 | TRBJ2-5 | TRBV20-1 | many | TGCAGTGCTGGGGGACTAGCCAGGACCCAGTACTTC | CSAGGLARTQYF